Below, 10 T cell receptor beta chains from the same sample are listed, as sequenced in a study of cytomegalovirus exposure and HLA in healthy donors. A multiplex PCR was run with 60 Vbeta primers and 13 Jbeta primers. The protocol was immunoSEQ multiplex PCR, while the TCRdb copy is restricted to in-frame clones and leaves out a portion. The sample records under 150,000 clones, 55% to 80% being singletons. Sample: PBMCs. Receptors originate from a woman aged 40 to 55 in good health and CMV-seronegative.

The V call is TRBV2, the J call TRBJ2-1, with D possibly being TRBD1 (6 bases). V was trimmed by 5 bases and J by 3 bases, leaving 8 bases between them. The germline V gene has CDR1 SNHLY and CDR2 FYNNEI. This CDR3 contains 13 residues. The CDR3 loop is CASSLRGYNEQFF. The DNA of the CDR3 is TGTGCCAGCAGTCTCAGGGGCTACAATGAGCAGTTCTTC.

V usage is TRBV12-5 and J usage is TRBJ1-4; D not certain. This CDR3 comprises 20 residues. V shed 0 bases and J shed 0 bases, with 20 bases lying between them. Germline CDR1 LGHNT, CDR2 FRNRAP. CDR3 loop: CASGLVPPQKEHATNEKLFF. CDR3 coding DNA: TGTGCTAGTGGTTTGGTCCCGCCCCAGAAGGAGCATGCAACTAATGAAAAACTGTTTTTT.

J is TRBJ1-1 and V is TRBV11-2, with D maybe TRBD1 (6 bases). Germline CDR1 reads SGHAT; CDR2 reads FQNNGV. The CDR3 runs to 14 residues. The V gene lost 3 bases and the J gene lost 1 base, with 9 bases spanning the gap. The CDR3 region has the DNA TGTGCCAGCAGCTTCCGCAGGGGGAACACTGAAGCTTTCTTT. Translation: CASSFRRGNTEAFF. Combining the CDR3 with reference TRBV11-2 and TRBJ1-1 gives the whole variable domain EAGVAQSPRYKIIEKRQSVAFWCNPISGHATLYWYQQILGQGPKLLIQFQNNGVVDDSQLPKDRFSAERLKGVDSTLKIQPAKLEDSAVYLCASSFRRGNTEAFFGQGTRLTVV.

This clone showed up just a few times. The chain combines TRBV6-1 with TRBJ2-7; D is uncertain. CDR1 and CDR2 (germline): MNHNS, SASEGT. V shed 7 bases and J shed 4 bases, with 8 bases lying between them. The CDR3 is 11 residues long. Here the CDR3 DNA reads TGTGCCAGCACCCAACGGTACGAGCAGTACTTC. It codes for CASTQRYEQYF.

The chain carries TRBV14 and TRBJ1-2; D remains ambiguous. V gave up 4 bases and J gave up 7 bases, with 22 bases separating them. CDR1 and CDR2 (germline): SGHDN, FVKESK. This CDR3 is 16 amino acids long. The CDR3 loop reads CASSPITTTVGAGYTF. The CDR3 bases are TGTGCCAGCAGCCCCATTACGACAACCGTAGGTGCTGGCTACACCTTC.

This chain uses TRBV4-1 with TRBJ2-3; 9 positions match TRBD2. J gave up 6 bases and V 0 bases, and 10 bases lay outside the gene matches. Germline V gives CDR1 MGHRA, CDR2 YSYEKL. The CDR3 is made up of 17 amino acids. CDR3 sequence reads: CASSQDPRGGAADTQYF. CDR3 DNA: TGCGCCAGCAGCCAAGATCCGCGCGGGGGGGCGGCCGATACGCAGTATTTT.

The chain couples TRBV7-8 to TRBJ1-5; TRBD1 might be the D (6 bases). From germline, CDR1 is SGHVS and CDR2 FQNEAQ. The V end was cut by 0 bases, the J end by 7 bases, with 16 bases between. This CDR3 has 16 residues. DNA for the CDR3: TGTGCCAGCAGCTTAGCAGAGGGGGGGCGCCGACAGCCCCAGCATTTT. This translates into CASSLAEGGRRQPQHF.

The chain employs TRBV9 and TRBJ2-6; possibly TRBD1 for D (6 bases). Trimming removed 0 bases at V and 0 bases at J, with 13 bases between. CDR3 length: 18 amino acids. Germline CDR1 reads SGDLS; CDR2 reads YYNGEE. The CDR3 here is CASSVGTGLTSGANVLTF. The CDR3 DNA sequence: TGTGCCAGCAGCGTAGGTACAGGGCTTACCTCTGGGGCCAACGTCCTGACTTTC.

This chain uses TRBV7-2 with TRBJ2-1, with D uncertain. Germline V gene sequence: CDR1 SGHTA, CDR2 FQGNSA. Trimming pared 6 bases from V and 3 bases from J, leaving 3 bases between. This CDR3 comprises 11 residues. CDR3 protein: CASSYYNEQFF. Here the CDR3 DNA reads TGTGCCAGCAGTTACTACAATGAGCAGTTCTTC.

CDR3 amino acids: CASSRLAGGGNTGELFF. In DNA, the CDR3 is TGCGCCAGCAGCCGACTAGCGGGGGGCGGTAACACCGGGGAGCTGTTTTTT. The genes are TRBV4-1 and TRBJ2-2; 13 bases map to TRBD2. Trimming removed 4 bases from V and 2 bases from J; junction bases left unmatched: 4. The CDR3 loop spans 17 amino acids. Germline V gene sequence: CDR1 MGHRA, CDR2 YSYEKL.